These T cell receptor beta chains were read from a single sample in a study of T cells in localized non-small cell lung cancer. The repertoire was sequenced with immunoSEQ multiplex PCR; TCRdb's copy has only in-frame clones and lacks some. The table shows about 130,000 clones, with 89% occurring only once. The sequenced sample was peripheral blood, obtained before any cancer treatment. The receptors were sampled from an older female donor with stage I lung adenocarcinoma. Both conserved end residues are part of each CDR3. Fields, in order: J gene, V gene, clone size, D gene, CDR3 DNA, CDR3 protein. A D gene is named only where the DNA matches it firmly. Clone size, where shown, is once, few, many, or a class for clones that have expanded.

>TRBJ1-1|TRBV5-1|.|.
TGCGCCAGCAGCTTGCCATCCACTGAAGCTTTCTTT
CASSLPSTEAFF
>TRBJ2-7|TRBV6-1|.|.
TGTGCCAGCAGTGAAACCTGGCTCGAGCAGTACTTC
CASSETWLEQYF
>TRBJ2-3|TRBV28|.|.
TGTGCCAGCAGTTTGAAGTCCAACACAGATACGCAGTATTTT
CASSLKSNTDTQYF
>TRBJ2-1|TRBV28|once|TRBD2
TGTGCCAGCAGTTTGGGCGGGAGTTACAATGAGCAGTTCTTC
CASSLGGSYNEQFF
>TRBJ2-1|TRBV5-1|.|.
TGCGCCAGCAGCTTATCAAGTTCCTACAATGAGCAGTTCTTC
CASSLSSSYNEQFF
>TRBJ2-5|TRBV6-5|.|.
TGTGCCAGCAGTCTTGGGATGGCGGGCCAAGAGACCCAGTACTTC
CASSLGMAGQETQYF
>TRBJ2-3|TRBV11-1|.|.
TGTGCCAGCAGCTTCCTGTTAGGGGCTAGAGATACGCAGTATTTT
CASSFLLGARDTQYF
>TRBJ1-2|TRBV5-4|few|TRBD1
TGTGCCAGCAGATTGCAGGGGGGTCCGACCTATGGCTACACCTTC
CASRLQGGPTYGYTF
>TRBJ2-1|TRBV7-2|.|.
TGTGCCAGCAGCTTACCCCCACTCCTAAGGCAGTTCTTC
CASSLPPLLRQFF
>TRBJ1-2|TRBV28|.|TRBD1
TGTGCCAGCAGGACCCAGGGGGTTAACTATGGCTACACCTTC
CASRTQGVNYGYTF
>TRBJ2-7|TRBV21-1|.|.
TGTGCCAGATTCTCCCCACCCATCTACGAGCAGTACTTC
CARFSPPIYEQYF
>TRBJ1-2|TRBV19|.|.
TGTGCCAGTACCCTAAACCTGGGCGATAACTATGGCTACACCTTC
CASTLNLGDNYGYTF
>TRBJ1-1|TRBV5-1|.|TRBD1
TGCGCCAGCAGCTCCGGGACAGGGATGAACACTGAAGCTTTCTTT
CASSSGTGMNTEAFF
>TRBJ2-7|TRBV20-1|.|.
TGCAGTGCTATGGACATCCCGGCCCAGTACTTC
CSAMDIPAQYF
>TRBJ1-2|TRBV5-1|.|.
TGCGCCAGCAGCTTGGACGACAGAGGGGGGTATGGCTACACCTTC
CASSLDDRGGYGYTF
>TRBJ1-5|TRBV5-6|.|.
TGTGCCAGCAGCTCGTCGCGGATCAATCAGCCCCAGCATTTT
CASSSSRINQPQHF
>TRBJ2-1|TRBV10-2|.|.
TGCGCCAGCAGCGAGAAGGGATTGGGCTACAATGAGCAGTTCTTC
CASSEKGLGYNEQFF
>TRBJ2-7|TRBV19|.|.
TGTGCCAGTAGTCTCAGACTAGAGAGCGAGCAGTACTTC
CASSLRLESEQYF
>TRBJ1-1|TRBV28|.|.
TGTGCCAGCATCCGAGTGGGAGGGGTAGGTGAAGCTTTCTTT
CASIRVGGVGEAFF
>TRBJ2-7|TRBV5-1|.|TRBD2
TGCGCCAGCAGCTTGGGGGTCACTAGCGGGAGGGGCCACGAGCAGTACTTC
CASSLGVTSGRGHEQYF
>TRBJ1-5|TRBV7-2|once|.
TGTGCCAGCAGCAGTGGGACCGGGCTTCAGCCCCAGCATTTT
CASSSGTGLQPQHF